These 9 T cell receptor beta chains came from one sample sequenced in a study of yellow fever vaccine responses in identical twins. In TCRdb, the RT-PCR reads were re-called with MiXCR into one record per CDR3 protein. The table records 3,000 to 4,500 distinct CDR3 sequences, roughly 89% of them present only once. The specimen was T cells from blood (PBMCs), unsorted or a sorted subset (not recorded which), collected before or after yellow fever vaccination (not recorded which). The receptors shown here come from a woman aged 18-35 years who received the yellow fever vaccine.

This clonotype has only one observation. The CDR3 sequence is CASRTGSTYEQYF. The CDR3 DNA is TGCGCCAGCAGGACAGGGTCCACCTACGAGCAGTACTTC. The genes are TRBV5-1 and TRBJ2-7; 7 nucleotides match TRBD1. The CDR3 is 13 residues long. V was pared by 5 bases and J by 2 bases, with 4 bases of the junction left unmatched. Germline loops: CDR1 SGHRS, CDR2 YFSETQ. Together with reference TRBV5-1 and TRBJ2-7, the CDR3 gives the full variable domain: KAGVTQTPRYLIKTRGQQVTLSCSPISGHRSVSWYQQTPGQGLQFLFEYFSETQRNKGNFPGRFSGRQFSNSRSEMNVSTLELGDSALYLCASRTGSTYEQYFGPGTRLTVT.

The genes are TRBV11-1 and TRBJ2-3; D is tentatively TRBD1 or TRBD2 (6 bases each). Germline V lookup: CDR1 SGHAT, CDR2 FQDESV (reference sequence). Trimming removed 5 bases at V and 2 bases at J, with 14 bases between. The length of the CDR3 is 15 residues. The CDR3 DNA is TGTGCCAGCAGCCCTCCCGGGGGACACACAGATACGCAGTATTTT. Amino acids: CASSPPGGHTDTQYF.

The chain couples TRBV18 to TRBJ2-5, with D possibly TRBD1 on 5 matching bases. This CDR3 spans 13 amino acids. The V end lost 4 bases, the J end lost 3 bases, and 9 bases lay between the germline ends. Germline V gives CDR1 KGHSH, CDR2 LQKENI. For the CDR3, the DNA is TGTGCCAGCTCACGGGGCCAGAAAGAGACCCAGTACTTC. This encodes CASSRGQKETQYF.

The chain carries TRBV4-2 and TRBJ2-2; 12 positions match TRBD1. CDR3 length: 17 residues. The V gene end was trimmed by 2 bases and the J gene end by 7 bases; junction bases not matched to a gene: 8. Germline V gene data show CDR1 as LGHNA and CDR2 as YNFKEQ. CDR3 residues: CASSQIMGTGGSGELFF. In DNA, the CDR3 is TGTGCCAGCAGCCAAATCATGGGGACAGGGGGCAGCGGGGAGCTGTTTTTT.

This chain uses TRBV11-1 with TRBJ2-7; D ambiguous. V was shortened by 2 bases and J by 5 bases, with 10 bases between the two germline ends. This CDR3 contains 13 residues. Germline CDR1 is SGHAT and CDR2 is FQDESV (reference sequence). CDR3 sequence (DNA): TGTGCCAGCAGCTTACCCTCTAGACACGAGCAGTACTTC. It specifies CASSLPSRHEQYF.

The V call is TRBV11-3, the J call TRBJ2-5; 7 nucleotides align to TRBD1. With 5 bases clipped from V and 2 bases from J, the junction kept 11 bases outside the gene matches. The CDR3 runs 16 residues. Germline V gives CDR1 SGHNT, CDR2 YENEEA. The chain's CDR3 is CASSPQGQLGQETQYF. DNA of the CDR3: TGTGCCAGCAGCCCCCAGGGACAGCTGGGACAAGAGACCCAGTACTTC.

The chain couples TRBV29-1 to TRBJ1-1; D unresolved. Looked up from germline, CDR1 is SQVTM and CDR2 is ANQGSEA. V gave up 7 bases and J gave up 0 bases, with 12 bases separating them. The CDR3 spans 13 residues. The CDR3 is CSAHASMNTEAFF. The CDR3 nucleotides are TGCAGCGCCCACGCCAGTATGAACACTGAAGCTTTCTTT.

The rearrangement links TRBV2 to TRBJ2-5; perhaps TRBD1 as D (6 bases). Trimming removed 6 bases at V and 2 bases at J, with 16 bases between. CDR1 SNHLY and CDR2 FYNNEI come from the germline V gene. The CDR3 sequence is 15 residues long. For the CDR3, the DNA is TGTGCCAGCAGAACAAGGACAGAATTACAAGAGACCCAGTACTTC. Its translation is CASRTRTELQETQYF.

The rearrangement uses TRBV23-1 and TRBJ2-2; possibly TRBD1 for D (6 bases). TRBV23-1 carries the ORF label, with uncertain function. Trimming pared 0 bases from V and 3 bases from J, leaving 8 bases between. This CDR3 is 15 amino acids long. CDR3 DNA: TGCGCCAGCAGTCAATCCTCAGGGGACACCGGGGAGCTGTTTTTT. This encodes CASSQSSGDTGELFF.